This passage covers 5 T cell receptor beta chains from one sample sequenced in a study of T cells in Graves' hyperthyroidism and ophthalmopathy. Authors of the study amplified TCR beta CDR3 regions from RNA transcripts. The HTBI primer set served for first-round RT-PCR of the TCR CDR3. In TCRdb, the multiplex PCR reads were re-called with MiXCR into one record per CDR3 protein. The sample shows 600,000 to 700,000 distinct CDR3 sequences, roughly 46% of them seen only once. The specimen was peripheral blood or thyroid tissue (not recorded which). The receptor set was obtained from an adult man with Graves' disease, either hyperthyroidism or ophthalmopathy (not recorded which).

This clonotype was seen ten or more times. This chain uses TRBV29-1 with TRBJ1-3; D ambiguous. The CDR3 runs 14 residues. The V gene's germline CDR1 is SQVTM and CDR2 ANQGSEA. Trimming removed 5 bases at V and 0 bases at J, with 11 bases between. The CDR3 sequence: CSVSLPISGNTIYF. The CDR3 bases are TGCAGCGTTTCCCTTCCCATCTCTGGAAACACCATATATTTT.

At least ten counts were recorded for this clonotype. The gene calls are TRBV25-1 and TRBJ1-1; the D is unclear. This CDR3 is 15 amino acids long. Trimming cost V 0 bases and J 1 base, with 9 bases left between them. The V gene's germline CDR1 is MGHDK and CDR2 SYGVNS. The CDR3, as DNA: TGTGCCAGCAGTGAATATTCGCATGCGAACACTGAAGCTTTCTTT. It yields the protein CASSEYSHANTEAFF.

This clonotype was observed a handful of times. J is TRBJ2-5 and V is TRBV7-3; TRBD1 agrees at 7 bases. J gave up 0 bases and V 5 bases, and 3 bases lay outside the gene matches. CDR3 length: 14 residues. Germline V lookup: CDR1 SGHTA, CDR2 FQGTGA. CDR3 protein: CASSPGQDQETQYF. The CDR3 DNA is TGTGCCAGCAGCCCCGGACAGGACCAAGAGACCCAGTACTTC.

The sample holds a few counts of this clonotype. The rearrangement joins TRBV2 to TRBJ1-2, with 7 bases matching TRBD1. With 4 bases clipped from V and 2 bases from J, the junction kept 4 bases outside the gene matches. CDR1 and CDR2 from the germline V gene are SNHLY and FYNNEI. This CDR3 has 14 amino acids. CDR3 residues: CASSGWDRNYGYTF. The CDR3 DNA reads TGTGCCAGCAGTGGATGGGACAGAAACTATGGCTACACCTTC.

This sequence joins TRBV12-3 or TRBV12-4 and TRBJ1-2, with unresolved D. The CDR3 spans 18 residues. Trimming left V 4 bases short and J 5 bases short, with 26 bases between. The CDR3 nucleotides are TGTGCCAGCAGTTCAGTGAGGTCAACGGGGATACCTTGGTATGGCTACACCTTC. Its protein is CASSSVRSTGIPWYGYTF.